These 32 T cell receptor beta chains came from one sample sequenced in a study of cytomegalovirus exposure and HLA in healthy donors. Primers for the PCR totalled 60 Vbeta and 13 Jbeta. The protocol was immunoSEQ multiplex PCR, while the TCRdb copy is restricted to in-frame clones and leaves out a portion. The table has 150,000 to 200,000 clones, around 78% seen once. Specimen: PBMCs. Receptors originate from a woman aged 40 to 55 in good health and CMV-seropositive.

The chain combines TRBV28 with TRBJ2-7; D might be TRBD2 (6 bases). The CDR3 sequence is 16 residues long. Germline V gene sequence: CDR1 MDHEN, CDR2 SYDVKM. The germline V and J ends were trimmed by 3 bases and 0 bases, with 15 bases remaining between them. CDR3 region: CASSFSLGGSSYEQYF. In nucleotides, the CDR3 is TGTGCCAGCAGTTTTTCATTGGGGGGTAGCTCCTACGAGCAGTACTTC.

This clone was seen many times. V usage is TRBV6-1 and J usage is TRBJ2-7, with a possible D match to TRBD2 (6 bases). Germline values: CDR1 MNHNS, CDR2 SASEGT. There are 13 residues in the CDR3. The ends were cut back, 7 bases at V and 7 bases at J, with 17 bases in the middle. The CDR3: CASNRRVSGEQYF. DNA of the CDR3: TGTGCCAGCAATAGACGGGTGAGCGGGGAGCAGTACTTC.

The chain carries TRBV7-8 and TRBJ1-2; 10 bases are a match to TRBD1. This CDR3 is 15 amino acids long. V lost 2 bases to trimming and J lost 6 bases; unmatched junction nucleotides: 6. From germline, CDR1 is SGHVS and CDR2 FQNEAQ. The CDR3 DNA reads TGTGCCAGCAGCTTATCCCTGGGACAGGGGCATGGCTACACCTTC. It is translated as CASSLSLGQGHGYTF.

V usage is TRBV6-6 and J usage is TRBJ2-2; possible D gene TRBD1, 6 bases. The CDR3 totals 14 residues. Germline CDR1 MNHNY, CDR2 SVGAGI (reference sequence). V was clipped by 6 bases and J by 3 bases, with 11 bases between them. The CDR3 loop is CASRYRQDTGELFF. As DNA, the CDR3 is TGTGCCAGCAGGTACAGACAGGACACCGGGGAGCTGTTTTTT.

The chain links TRBV25-1 to TRBJ1-4; no definite D call. Trimming removed 4 bases at V and 0 bases at J, with 3 bases between. The V gene's germline CDR1 is MGHDK and CDR2 SYGVNS. The CDR3 has 13 amino acids. The CDR3 region has the DNA TGTGCCAGCAGTGGTACAACTAATGAAAAACTGTTTTTT. Protein sequence: CASSGTTNEKLFF.

V is TRBV9 and J is TRBJ2-5, with D unresolved. Germline loops: CDR1 SGDLS, CDR2 YYNGEE. V shed 4 bases and J shed 4 bases, with 8 bases lying between them. CDR3 size: 12 residues. CDR3 nucleotides: TGTGCCAGCAGCTCCCAGTTAGAGACCCAGTACTTC. Its translation is CASSSQLETQYF.

J is TRBJ2-7 and V is TRBV2; D is uncertain. Germline values: CDR1 SNHLY, CDR2 FYNNEI. Trimming stripped 2 bases from V and 0 bases from J, with 11 bases between. The CDR3 extends over 15 amino acids. This CDR3 reads CASSEISPSSYEQYF. As DNA, the CDR3 is TGTGCCAGCAGTGAAATTAGCCCTAGCTCCTACGAGCAGTACTTC.

A word on this clone: Relative to the germline gene, one junction end is altered; a read error may explain this. This chain uses TRBV15 with TRBJ2-7; perhaps TRBD1 as D (6 bases). CDR3 length: 14 residues. The V gene's germline CDR1 is LNHNV and CDR2 YYDKDF (reference sequence). For the CDR3, the DNA is TGTGCCACCAGTAGAGGTGGGACACAATACGAGCAGTACTTC. This gives the protein CATSRGGTQYEQYF.

This chain connects TRBV9 to TRBJ2-5; a possible D gene is TRBD2 (6 bases). Germline CDR1 is SGDLS and CDR2 is YYNGEE. The CDR3 totals 15 residues. Trimming took 0 bases from V and 6 from J, leaving 15 bases between them. CDR3 sequence reads: CASSVVAGKWQTQYF. DNA for the CDR3: TGTGCCAGCAGCGTAGTGGCGGGGAAGTGGCAGACCCAGTACTTC.

This chain links TRBV28 with TRBJ1-1, with a possible D match to TRBD1 (6 bases). Trimming removed 1 base from V and 4 bases from J, with 13 bases in between. The CDR3 is 15 amino acids. CDR1 MDHEN and CDR2 SYDVKM come from the germline V gene. CDR3 sequence (DNA): TGTGCCAGCAGTTTATTGGGGGGGCTCGGCACTGAAGCTTTCTTT. It translates to CASSLLGGLGTEAFF.

The chain links TRBV13 to TRBJ1-1; D call uncertain. V was clipped by 1 base and J by 5 bases, with 8 bases between them. CDR1 is PRHDT and CDR2 is FYEKMQ in the germline V gene (reference sequence). The CDR3 extends over 13 amino acids. In nucleotides, the CDR3 is TGTGCCAGCAGCTTAGTAGGCGGGACTGAAGCTTTCTTT. Protein: CASSLVGGTEAFF.

This clone showed up many times. The rearrangement joins TRBV7-9 to TRBJ1-1, with 7 positions matching TRBD1. Per the germline V gene, CDR1 is SEHNR and CDR2 is FQNEAQ (reference sequence). The ends lost 3 bases at V and 7 bases at J; junction bases unmatched: 5. The CDR3 loop spans 13 amino acids. The CDR3 sequence is CASSLRQGVEAFF. Here the CDR3 DNA reads TGTGCCAGCAGCTTGAGACAGGGCGTTGAAGCTTTCTTT.

The chain links TRBV11-2 to TRBJ2-3, with a possible D match to TRBD2 (5 bases). The CDR3 length is 16 residues. The V end lost 5 bases, the J end lost 4 bases, and 19 bases lay between the germline ends. In germline, CDR1 is SGHAT, CDR2 FQNNGV. The CDR3 loop reads CASSPYQPHSADTQYF. The CDR3 DNA reads as TGTGCCAGCAGCCCCTACCAGCCCCATAGCGCAGATACGCAGTATTTT.

The gene calls are TRBV28 and TRBJ1-2, with a tentative D call TRBD1 (5 bases). The V end lost 7 bases, the J end lost 3 bases, and 21 bases lay between the germline ends. From germline, CDR1 is MDHEN and CDR2 SYDVKM. CDR3 size: 16 residues. CDR3 bases: TGTGCCAGCAACCTCTATGGTGCAGGGTTTGACTATGGCTACACCTTC. Protein sequence: CASNLYGAGFDYGYTF.

The CDR3 nucleotides read TGTGCCAGCAGCTTCTTGACGGCCGGGACAGGGGTTTATGAGCAGTTCTTC. This codes for CASSFLTAGTGVYEQFF. This rearrangement joins TRBV7-9 to TRBJ2-1; 10 bases line up with TRBD1. The CDR3 covers 17 residues. Germline lookup yields CDR1 SEHNR and CDR2 FQNEAQ (reference sequence). Trimming at V came to 3 bases and at J to 8 bases, leaving 13 bases not matched to a gene.

V and J are TRBV2 and TRBJ1-2; 8 bases match TRBD1. CDR3 size: 13 residues. Per germline, CDR1 SNHLY and CDR2 FYNNEI. Trimming removed 7 bases from V and 5 bases from J; junction bases left unmatched: 6. The CDR3 DNA sequence: TGTGCCAGCACCTTGGACAGGGAGTATGGCTACACCTTC. Translated: CASTLDREYGYTF.

J is TRBJ1-6 and V is TRBV30; D is unresolved. V was clipped by 0 bases and J by 5 bases, with 11 bases between them. The CDR3 covers 15 residues. Germline V gives CDR1 GTSNPN, CDR2 SVGIG (reference sequence). The DNA of the CDR3 is TGTGCCTGGAGTGTCGAAAAGCCCGATAATTCACCCCTCCACTTT. Its protein product is CAWSVEKPDNSPLHF.

The chain joins TRBV9 to TRBJ2-2; D is unclear. Germline V lookup: CDR1 SGDLS, CDR2 YYNGEE. The V end was cut by 3 bases, the J end by 3 bases, with 12 bases between. The length of the CDR3 is 15 residues. The CDR3 reads CASSGRLLDTGELFF. The CDR3 DNA reads as TGTGCCAGCAGCGGACGACTCCTAGACACCGGGGAGCTGTTTTTT.

This rearrangement joins TRBV19 to TRBJ2-3, with a weak D call TRBD2 (6 bases). V was cut by 6 bases and J by 1 base, with 8 bases left in between. Germline values: CDR1 LNHDA, CDR2 SQIVND (reference sequence). The CDR3 is 13 amino acids. The CDR3 sequence: CASRERGTDTQYF. The DNA for the CDR3 is TGTGCCAGTAGGGAGCGGGGCACAGATACGCAGTATTTT.

The V gene is TRBV18, the J gene TRBJ2-5, with 7 bases that match TRBD1. Germline trimming cut 1 base from V and 5 bases from J; bases unmatched to any gene: 4. Germline loops: CDR1 KGHSH, CDR2 LQKENI. This CDR3 is 14 amino acids long. This CDR3 is CASSPQGAWETQYF. CDR3 sequence (DNA): TGTGCCAGCTCACCACAGGGGGCTTGGGAGACCCAGTACTTC.

The chain carries TRBV7-2 and TRBJ2-1, with TRBD2 matching over 9 bases. V lost 5 bases to trimming and J lost 6 bases; unmatched junction nucleotides: 8. Germline assignment: CDR1 SGHTA and CDR2 FQGNSA. The CDR3 extends over 15 amino acids. The CDR3 region has the DNA TGTGCCAGCAGCCCCCGGCGGGGGGGGCTCAATGAGCAGTTCTTC. Translation: CASSPRRGGLNEQFF.

The V and J genes are TRBV28 and TRBJ2-3; D perhaps matches TRBD2 (5 bases). The germline V gene encodes CDR1 MDHEN and CDR2 SYDVKM. With 2 bases removed from V and 1 base from J, the gap between germline ends came to 13 bases. This CDR3 has 16 amino acids. Written as DNA, the CDR3 is TGTGCCAGCAGTTTAGGGCAGCGGTTAGGCACAGATACGCAGTATTTT. Its protein is CASSLGQRLGTDTQYF.

The gene calls are TRBV5-1 and TRBJ1-4, with D hard to call. Trimming shortened V by 1 base and J by 4 bases, and 14 bases separated the two germline ends. This CDR3 region has 16 residues. CDR1 is SGHRS and CDR2 is YFSETQ in the germline V gene. CDR3 nucleotide sequence: TGCGCCAGCAGCTTGAACCGAGGACGGGGTAATGAAAAACTGTTTTTT. Translation: CASSLNRGRGNEKLFF.

The rearrangement links TRBV7-2 to TRBJ2-1; TRBD1 might be the D (6 bases). The CDR3 loop spans 15 amino acids. The V and J ends lost 2 bases and 5 bases respectively, with 13 bases between them. Germline V gene lookup returns CDR1 SGHTA and CDR2 FQGNSA. The CDR3: CASSLRGTDNNEQFF. In DNA, the CDR3 is TGTGCCAGCAGCTTAAGGGGGACGGACAACAATGAGCAGTTCTTC.

This chain joins TRBV10-3 and TRBJ1-2, with D possibly being TRBD1 (5 bases). Germline V gives CDR1 ENHRY, CDR2 SYGVKD. Trimming left V 4 bases short and J 6 bases short, with 9 bases between. This CDR3 region has 12 residues. In DNA, the CDR3 is TGTGCCATCAGTGGGACACTCAATGGCTACACCTTC. Translated, it gives CAISGTLNGYTF.

The rearrangement joins TRBV30 to TRBJ1-6; D is perhaps TRBD1 (5 bases). From germline, CDR1 is GTSNPN and CDR2 SVGIG (reference sequence). Trimming pared 3 bases from V and 7 bases from J, leaving 22 bases between. The CDR3 totals 17 residues. CDR3 in DNA: TGTGCCTGGAGGAGCGTGGTTGTGCGGGACGGGAATTCACCCCTCCACTTT. Amino acid sequence: CAWRSVVVRDGNSPLHF.

The chain joins TRBV6-6 to TRBJ1-2; D not resolved. CDR1 is MNHNY and CDR2 is SVGAGI in the germline V gene (reference sequence). V lost 6 bases to trimming and J lost 3 bases, with 14 bases between them. The CDR3 covers 14 residues. The chain's CDR3 is CASSNPPGDYGYTF. CDR3 coding DNA: TGTGCCAGCAGCAACCCACCGGGAGACTATGGCTACACCTTC.

This chain connects TRBV5-6 to TRBJ1-2; 7 nucleotides match TRBD1. V lost 4 bases and J lost 1; bases outside the gene matches: 13. The CDR3 runs to 17 residues. Germline lookup yields CDR1 SGHDT and CDR2 YYEEEE. The CDR3 region has the DNA TGTGCCAGCAGCCCCAGTCTCGACAGGGCAATTAACTATGGCTACACCTTC. Translated: CASSPSLDRAINYGYTF.

This rearrangement joins TRBV28 to TRBJ2-5, with TRBD2 matching 10 bases. The germline V gene encodes CDR1 MDHEN and CDR2 SYDVKM. This CDR3 comprises 17 residues. The V and J ends lost 3 bases and 5 bases, in that order; junction bases with no gene match: 12. The CDR3 protein is CASSFGRAGGPRETQYF. CDR3 coding DNA: TGTGCCAGCAGTTTTGGCCGAGCGGGGGGGCCGAGGGAGACCCAGTACTTC.

The chain is built from TRBV25-1 and TRBJ1-2; possibly TRBD1 for D (5 bases). Germline CDR1 is MGHDK and CDR2 is SYGVNS. The CDR3 sequence is 12 residues long. Trimming cost V 1 base and J 11 bases, with 11 bases left between them. CDR3 nucleotide sequence: TGTGCCAGCAGTGAATCCGGACATAGGTACACCTTC. Translation gives CASSESGHRYTF.

In its sample, this clone was seen a few times. The chain employs TRBV2 and TRBJ2-1; D unclear. Germline CDR1 is SNHLY and CDR2 is FYNNEI. The V gene lost 5 bases and the J gene lost 6 bases, with 14 bases spanning the gap. CDR3 length equals 14 residues. The CDR3 here is CASSHPDSGNEQFF. CDR3 DNA sequence: TGTGCCAGCAGTCACCCAGACTCGGGCAATGAGCAGTTCTTC.

The chain is built from TRBV6-5 and TRBJ1-2; D unclear. V was trimmed by 3 bases and J by 4 bases, leaving 12 bases between them. CDR3 length: 14 residues. Germline V lookup: CDR1 MNHEY, CDR2 SVGAGI. This chain's CDR3 is CASSYRVGGYGYTF. The DNA of the CDR3 is TGTGCCAGCAGTTATCGCGTCGGCGGCTATGGCTACACCTTC.